The rows below give T cell receptor beta chains drawn from one sample of a study of CD8 T cells in ankylosing spondylitis. TCRdb itself ran the 5' RACE reads through MiXCR, one entry per CDR3 protein. Seen here are fewer than 550,000 distinct CDR3 sequences, roughly 5.3% observed once, and the top ten hold roughly 3.2%. The sample comprised blood, either unsorted or a sorted T cell fraction (not recorded which). Receptor source: a male donor with ankylosing spondylitis. Both conserved end residues are part of each CDR3. D genes are given only for firm matches. Some rows have no size entry. The others give once, few or many, or a class for an expanded clone.

j_gene	d_gene	abundance	v_gene	CDR3nt	CDR3aa
TRBJ2-1	.	many	TRBV28	TGTGCCAGCAGTTCTACATCGTCTGAGCAGTTCTTC	CASSSTSSEQFF
TRBJ1-2	.	many	TRBV4-2	TGTGCCAGCAGCCAAGAGGTGGGGGACTATGGCTACACCTTC	CASSQEVGDYGYTF
TRBJ1-2	TRBD1	many	TRBV12-3/TRBV12-4	TGTGCCAGCAGCCGTAGGGGGCAGAACTATGGCTACACCTTC	CASSRRGQNYGYTF
TRBJ2-7	.	many	TRBV5-1	TGCGCCAGCAGCTTGGACCCGGAATCCTACGAGCAGTACTTC	CASSLDPESYEQYF
TRBJ2-1	TRBD2	many	TRBV29-1	TGCAGCGTTGAGTCCTCCGAACTAGCGGGGGGCTACAATGAGCAGTTCTTC	CSVESSELAGGYNEQFF
TRBJ2-1	TRBD2	many	TRBV5-1	TGCGCCAGCAGCCCAAGTGGGACTAGCGGGAGTTTTGAGCAGTTCTTC	CASSPSGTSGSFEQFF
TRBJ2-1	.	.	TRBV12-3/TRBV12-4	TGTGCCAGCAACTTATACCAGAGCTCCTACAATGAGCAGTTCTTC	CASNLYQSSYNEQFF
TRBJ1-5	TRBD1	many	TRBV20-1	TGCAGTGTTCGGGGTGGACAGGGTGGTACGGTTCAGCCCCAGCATTTT	CSVRGGQGGTVQPQHF
TRBJ2-3	TRBD1	many	TRBV12-3/TRBV12-4	TGTGCCAGCACACACCCGGGACAGGGGGCGGATACGCAGTATTTT	CASTHPGQGADTQYF
TRBJ1-5	.	few	TRBV28	TGTGCCAGCAGTTTACCCAGGGATAGAGGCAATCAGCCCCAGCATTTT	CASSLPRDRGNQPQHF
TRBJ1-1	TRBD1	many	TRBV10-3	TGTGCCATCAGCCACACAGGGGGCAAGCCTGAAGCTTTCTTT	CAISHTGGKPEAFF
TRBJ2-7	.	many	TRBV7-3	TGTGCCAGCAGCTTACTACGCAGGGTATCGTACGAGCAGTACTTC	CASSLLRRVSYEQYF
TRBJ2-3	.	many	TRBV5-1	TGCGCCAGCAGCTCGGACCTCACAGATACGCAGTATTTT	CASSSDLTDTQYF
TRBJ1-1	TRBD1	few	TRBV11-2	TGTGCCAGCAGCCCCCTTGGATTAGGGACAGGTTGGGGTGGAGCTTTCTTT	CASSPLGLGTGWGGAFF
TRBJ2-7	TRBD1	many	TRBV5-1	TGCGCCAGCAGCCGGGACAGGGGAACGGGGGAGCAGTACTTC	CASSRDRGTGEQYF
TRBJ2-7	.	many	TRBV28	TGTGCCAGCAGTTCCCCCGGATACGAGCAGTACTTC	CASSSPGYEQYF
TRBJ1-1	.	many	TRBV20-1	TGCAGTGCTGAGAGCCTAGGGGCCCCGGCTTTCTTT	CSAESLGAPAFF
TRBJ1-1	.	many	TRBV6-6	TGTGCCAGCCTCGGACACACGAACACTGAAGCTTTCTTT	CASLGHTNTEAFF
TRBJ1-1	.	many	TRBV7-9	TGTGCCAGCAGCTTACTTGGGGACACTGAAGCTTTCTTT	CASSLLGDTEAFF
TRBJ1-5	TRBD1	many	TRBV29-1	TGCAGCGCCACACAGGGGCTCAGCAATCAGCCCCAGCATTTT	CSATQGLSNQPQHF
TRBJ2-5	TRBD2	many	TRBV14	TGTGCCAGCAACCGGCGGGGAGGGGAGACCCAGTACTTC	CASNRRGGETQYF
TRBJ1-4	TRBD1	many	TRBV5-1	TGCGCCAGCAGCATTCGGGACAGGGAAAAACTGTTTTTT	CASSIRDREKLFF
TRBJ1-1	.	many	TRBV29-1	TGCAGCGCCGTCGAGTCTGAAGCTTTCTTT	CSAVESEAFF
TRBJ1-5	TRBD1	many	TRBV6-2/TRBV6-3	TGTGCCAGCAGTTACTCGATCAAGGGACAGGGCCGGAGGCCCCAGCATTTT	CASSYSIKGQGRRPQHF
TRBJ1-2	TRBD1	many	TRBV5-1	TGCGCCAGCAGCCCGACCGGGACAGGGGACTATGGCTACACCTTC	CASSPTGTGDYGYTF
TRBJ2-2	.	many	TRBV24-1	TGTGCCACCCAGTCGGACCGGGAAACTATATCCGGGGAGCTGTTTTTT	CATQSDRETISGELFF
TRBJ2-7	TRBD1	many	TRBV27	TGTGCCAGCAGTCCCACCTGGACAGGGCGTCACGAGCAGTACTTC	CASSPTWTGRHEQYF
TRBJ2-2	.	many	TRBV7-2	TGTGCCAGCAGCTTATTAGCTTTATTCAACACCGGGGAGCTGTTTTTT	CASSLLALFNTGELFF
TRBJ1-2	TRBD1	many	TRBV12-3/TRBV12-4	TGTGCCAGCAGTTTACTCCAGGGGGCTGATGGCTACACCTTC	CASSLLQGADGYTF
TRBJ1-2	.	many	TRBV7-9	TGTGCCAGCACGGGAGGGCGCGCAGCTAACTATGGCTACACCTTC	CASTGGRAANYGYTF
TRBJ2-5	TRBD2	many	TRBV6-1	TGTGCCAGCAGTCCCCAACTAGCGGGGGCTCAAGAGACCCAGTACTTC	CASSPQLAGAQETQYF
TRBJ1-5	.	.	TRBV7-2	TGTGCCAGCAGCTTAGCAGGGGTCAGGGAAGTCGGCCAGCCCCAGCATTTT	CASSLAGVREVGQPQHF
TRBJ1-6	.	many	TRBV7-2	TGTGCCAGCAGCTTAGTCCGGCCGATTTATAATTCACCCCTCCACTTT	CASSLVRPIYNSPLHF
TRBJ2-7	TRBD2	.	TRBV20-1	TGCAGTGCCTCTTTTGGGACTAGCGGTGGGGTGGGGGAGCAGTACTTC	CSASFGTSGGVGEQYF
TRBJ2-1	.	few	TRBV12-3/TRBV12-4	TGTGCCAGCAGTCCCCGTGGGGTTGAGAATGAGCAGTTCTTC	CASSPRGVENEQFF
TRBJ2-5	TRBD1	.	TRBV7-7	TGTGCTAGCAGCTCCGGACAGGGTACGGAGACCCAGTACTTC	CASSSGQGTETQYF
TRBJ2-2	.	.	TRBV5-1	TGCGCCAGCAGCCCATGGACAGTCGGTGTGGGGGGCGAGCTGTTTTTT	CASSPWTVGVGGELFF
TRBJ1-3	TRBD1	many	TRBV20-1	TGCAGTGCTAGAGCGGGACAGGGTTCTGGAAACACCATATATTTT	CSARAGQGSGNTIYF
TRBJ2-2	TRBD1	few	TRBV7-2	TGTGCCAGCAGCTTTCAGGGGGCAGTCACCGGGGAGCTGTTTTTT	CASSFQGAVTGELFF
TRBJ1-1	.	many	TRBV5-1	TGTGCCAGCAGTCGGACAGCTATGAACACTGAAGCTTTCTTT	CASSRTAMNTEAFF
TRBJ2-2	.	once	TRBV6-1	TGTGCCAGCAGTGACTACTTCGGGGAGCTGTTTTTT	CASSDYFGELFF
TRBJ2-1	TRBD2	many	TRBV6-6	TGTGCCTATCGGGGGGGGGGAGAGCAGTTCTTC	CAYRGGGEQFF
TRBJ2-5	.	many	TRBV7-2	TGTGCCAGCAGCTTAGTGGGGGAAGCGAAGACCCAGTACTTC	CASSLVGEAKTQYF
TRBJ1-4	TRBD1	many	TRBV7-2	TGTGCCAGCAGCGCGGACAGGGGGCGCGAAAAACTGTTTTTT	CASSADRGREKLFF